A selection of T cell receptor beta chains follows, all from one sample in a study of T cells in Graves' hyperthyroidism and ophthalmopathy. TCRdb re-called the multiplex PCR reads with MiXCR, one entry per CDR3 protein. This sample has about half a million distinct CDR3 sequences, with roughly 20% found just once. Sequencing was performed on blood. These receptors all stem from a man aged 18 to 29 with Graves' hyperthyroidism. CDR3s include the opening cysteine and the closing phenylalanine or tryptophan. D genes are given only for firm matches. Part of the rows lack a size; the others show once, few, many or a class for expanded clones.

CDR3nt,CDR3aa,d_gene,j_gene,abundance,v_gene
TGCAGTGCCCCCGGAGGAGGGAATGGCTACACCTTC,CSAPGGGNGYTF,NA,TRBJ1-2,many,TRBV20-1
TGTGCCAGCGGAAGGGAGATGGGGGAGCTGTTTTTT,CASGREMGELFF,NA,TRBJ2-2,NA,TRBV6-1
TGTGCCTGGAGTGTCTGGGGAAAGGACATTCAGTACTTC,CAWSVWGKDIQYF,NA,TRBJ2-4,many,TRBV30
TGTGCCAGCAGTTCGGGACAAGGGGAAGAGACCCAGTACTTC,CASSSGQGEETQYF,NA,TRBJ2-5,many,TRBV12-3/TRBV12-4
TGTGCCAGCAGCCAAGTCTCGGGGGCTAACGACGAGCAGTACTTC,CASSQVSGANDEQYF,NA,TRBJ2-7,few,TRBV3-1
TGTGCCAGCTCAAGCCAACAGGGAAGTGCTTTCTTT,CASSSQQGSAFF,NA,TRBJ1-1,many,TRBV18
TGCAGCGTTGCCGGGACAGGTCCCACTGAAGCTTTCTTT,CSVAGTGPTEAFF,TRBD1,TRBJ1-1,many,TRBV29-1
TGTGCCAGCAGTCTTGGGGTACGCAATCAGGCCCAGCATTTT,CASSLGVRNQAQHF,NA,TRBJ1-5,few,TRBV28
TGCGCCAGCAGCCAGAGTACAGTCAATCAGCCCCAGCATTTT,CASSQSTVNQPQHF,NA,TRBJ1-5,many,TRBV4-1
TGTGCCAGCAGCTTAGAGCCGACAGGGTACGAGCAGTACTTC,CASSLEPTGYEQYF,TRBD1,TRBJ2-7,many,TRBV11-2
TGTGCCACCCAGACCCGGGGGCGAGGGGGCACTGAAGCTTTCTTT,CATQTRGRGGTEAFF,NA,TRBJ1-1,many,TRBV11-2
TGTGCCAGCAGTCGACAGGCTTTCACTGAAGCTTTCTTT,CASSRQAFTEAFF,NA,TRBJ1-1,many,TRBV12-3/TRBV12-4
TGTGCCAGCAGTTACCTTGGACAGGGACAAGAGACCCAGTACTTC,CASSYLGQGQETQYF,TRBD1,TRBJ2-5,NA,TRBV12-3/TRBV12-4
TGTGCCTGGAGTTATGGAGGTTCTGGGGCCAACGTCCTGACTTTC,CAWSYGGSGANVLTF,NA,TRBJ2-6,many,TRBV30
TGCGCCAGCAGCCGTTCGGGGGAAGACTATGGCTACACCTTC,CASSRSGEDYGYTF,NA,TRBJ1-2,many,TRBV5-1
TGTGCCAGCAGTCTAAGGGGGGGTCCATCCTACGAGCAGTACTTC,CASSLRGGPSYEQYF,NA,TRBJ2-7,many,TRBV27
TGCAGCGTTGAAGGGGCGGGCTACGAGCAGTACTTC,CSVEGAGYEQYF,NA,TRBJ2-7,NA,TRBV29-1
TGTGCCAGCAGCTTACAGTACAGCACCGGGGAGCTGTTTTTT,CASSLQYSTGELFF,NA,TRBJ2-2,NA,TRBV11-2
TGTGCCAGCAGTTCCTCCGGACAGGTTGGGATGTGGGAGCAGTACTTC,CASSSSGQVGMWEQYF,TRBD1,TRBJ2-7,many,TRBV28
TGTGCCAGCAGTTTATACCTGGGGGACAACTACGAGCAGTACTTC,CASSLYLGDNYEQYF,NA,TRBJ2-7,NA,TRBV28
TGTGCCAGCAGTTTGTGGCAGGGGGCGGAAGCTTTCTTT,CASSLWQGAEAFF,TRBD1,TRBJ1-1,many,TRBV28
TGTGCCACCGACAGGGGATACGAGCAGTACTTC,CATDRGYEQYF,TRBD1,TRBJ2-7,many,TRBV30
TGTGCCAGTAGTAAGGAGGACAGGGGCAATCAGCCCCAGCATTTT,CASSKEDRGNQPQHF,TRBD1,TRBJ1-5,NA,TRBV19
TGCGCCGGCAGTGACCAGGGCAACAATCAGCCCCAGCATTTT,CAGSDQGNNQPQHF,NA,TRBJ1-5,NA,TRBV10-1
TGTGCCAGCAGTCCTAGACAGGGGAGTTGGGTGAACACTGAAGCTTTCTTT,CASSPRQGSWVNTEAFF,TRBD1,TRBJ1-1,many,TRBV11-2
TGTGCCAGCAGTCCGAACACGAACACCGGGGAGCTGTTTTTT,CASSPNTNTGELFF,NA,TRBJ2-2,many,TRBV2
TGCAGTGCCCTCGGGGCTTTCACTGAAGCTTTCTTT,CSALGAFTEAFF,NA,TRBJ1-1,many,TRBV20-1
TGTGCCAGCAGTCCTCAGGGATCAGCCTATGGCTACACCTTC,CASSPQGSAYGYTF,NA,TRBJ1-2,many,TRBV27
TGTGCCAGCAGCTCCCAGCAGGCTAACTATGGCTACACCTTC,CASSSQQANYGYTF,NA,TRBJ1-2,many,TRBV7-2
TGTGCCACCCCCGCGGAGGGCCCGAGCAATCAGCCCCAGCATTTT,CATPAEGPSNQPQHF,NA,TRBJ1-5,many,TRBV19
TGCAGTGTCTTCAGGGCCCAGACCCAGTACTTC,CSVFRAQTQYF,NA,TRBJ2-5,many,TRBV20-1
TGTCCCAGCAGCATGGGACTAGCGGGGGGGCCGATCGGGGAGCTGTCTTTT,CPSSMGLAGGPIGELSF,TRBD2,TRBJ2-2,few,TRBV5-4
TGTGCCAGCACCGGAAGGGGAACTGAAGCTTTCTTT,CASTGRGTEAFF,NA,TRBJ1-1,NA,TRBV12-3/TRBV12-4
TGTGCCAGCAGTGACTCCGGACAGAACACCGGGGAGCTGTTTTTT,CASSDSGQNTGELFF,NA,TRBJ2-2,NA,TRBV6-4
TGTGCCAGCAGTTTGGACAGGTGGAGATATGGCTACACCTTC,CASSLDRWRYGYTF,TRBD1,TRBJ1-2,many,TRBV27
TGTGCCAGCAGTTACCGACAGGGGTTGAACACTGAAGCTTTCTTT,CASSYRQGLNTEAFF,TRBD1,TRBJ1-1,NA,TRBV6-2/TRBV6-3
TGCGCCAGCACCGAACCCGGGGCCCGATATGGCTACACCTTC,CASTEPGARYGYTF,NA,TRBJ1-2,many,TRBV5-1
TGCGCCAGCAGCCAACACGGGAGGGGGGAAAGGCAGCCCCAGCATTTT,CASSQHGRGERQPQHF,NA,TRBJ1-5,few,TRBV4-1
TGTGCCAGCAGTTTGGCCACAGCCCTTAATTCACCCCTCCACTTT,CASSLATALNSPLHF,NA,TRBJ1-6,many,TRBV12-3/TRBV12-4
TGTGCCAGCAGCTTAGCCGAGACGGACGCCTACGAGCAGTACTTC,CASSLAETDAYEQYF,NA,TRBJ2-7,NA,TRBV6-5